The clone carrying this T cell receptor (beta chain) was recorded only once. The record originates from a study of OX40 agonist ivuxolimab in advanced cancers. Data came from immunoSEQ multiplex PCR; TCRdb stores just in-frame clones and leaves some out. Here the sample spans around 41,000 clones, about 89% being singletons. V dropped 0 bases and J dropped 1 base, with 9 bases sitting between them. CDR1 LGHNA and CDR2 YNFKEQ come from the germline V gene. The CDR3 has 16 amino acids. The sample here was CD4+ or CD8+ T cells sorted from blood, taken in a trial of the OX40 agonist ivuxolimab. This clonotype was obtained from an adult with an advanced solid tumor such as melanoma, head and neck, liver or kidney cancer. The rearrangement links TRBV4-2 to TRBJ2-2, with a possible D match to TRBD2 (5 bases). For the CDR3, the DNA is TGTGCCAGCAGCCAAGAGATTGGACTGAACACCGGGGAGCTGTTTTTT. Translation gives CASSQEIGLNTGELFF.